This T cell receptor beta chain was profiled in a study of T cell responses to AZD1222 COVID-19 vaccine. Study-wide points: Clonal diversity was possibly underestimated, and the donors were mostly white British, with more females. Vaccine-associated CD4 TCRs spanned spike, dominant at 160-218 and 743-854. Seropositivity was recorded at baseline in only a handful of AZD1222 recipients. Close to half of all spike-specific TCRs reportedly target regions of the variants that are unmutated.

About this clone: The antigen is not known.

Clones were read by immunoSEQ multiplex PCR, and TCRdb kept only the in-frame ones, dropping some. The sample has around 120,000 clones; about 89% are singletons. The CDR3 sequence is 16 residues long. The J segment lost 4 bases and the V segment lost 1 base, leaving 7 bases of the junction unmatched. Germline V lookup: CDR1 LGHNA, CDR2 YNFKEQ. The sample in question was peripheral blood, obtained on day 0 of MenACWY control vaccination. The chain is built from TRBV4-2 and TRBJ2-1, with 7 bases aligning to TRBD2. The sequence was collected from an adult in good health. The DNA of the CDR3 is TGTGCCAGCAGCCAAGGGAGCGGGAACGCGTACAATGAGCAGTTCTTC. Its protein product is CASSQGSGNAYNEQFF.